A selection of T cell receptor beta chains follows, all from one sample in a study of T-cell reconstitution after alpha-beta-depleted transplantation in children. TCRdb re-called the PCR reads with MiXCR, one entry per CDR3 protein. Among fewer than 550,000 distinct CDR3 sequences, about a tenth were seen once, and the ten largest hold about 5%. This sample comprised PBMCs from the stem cell graft donor, obtained from the stem cell graft. These receptors all stem from a human donor who donated a stem cell graft to a child with acute myeloid leukemia. The CDR3 runs from the conserved cysteine through the conserved F or W. Fields, in order: D gene, V gene, J gene, clone size, CDR3 DNA, CDR3 protein. The D gene is left open where the match is weak. A clone size is listed for some rows: how often the clone was seen (once, few, many), or a class if it is expanded.

.	TRBV5-1	TRBJ1-2	many	TGCGCCAGCAGCTTGGAGGGGAGGAGCTATGGCTACACCTTC	CASSLEGRSYGYTF
TRBD1	TRBV29-1	TRBJ2-7	.	TGCAGCGTTGTAGGGACAGAGATCTCCTACGAGCAGTACTTC	CSVVGTEISYEQYF
TRBD2	TRBV7-3	TRBJ2-4	.	TGTGCCAGCAGCTTCCGGGAGGTTCAGTACTTC	CASSFREVQYF
.	TRBV6-5	TRBJ2-1	.	TGTGCCAGCAGTTACCTATCGACCGTGGATGAGCAGTTCTTC	CASSYLSTVDEQFF
TRBD2	TRBV29-1	TRBJ2-3	.	TGCAGCGTTGAAGATCGGCGGGGGGGCGGCACAGATACGCAGTATTTT	CSVEDRRGGGTDTQYF
.	TRBV6-5	TRBJ2-2	few	TGTGCCAGCAGTTACCAGGGTCACCCGCCCGGGGAGCTGTTTTTT	CASSYQGHPPGELFF
TRBD2	TRBV29-1	TRBJ2-7	.	TGCAGCGTTGAAGGGACTAGTCTCTACGAGCAGTACTTC	CSVEGTSLYEQYF
.	TRBV12-3/TRBV12-4	TRBJ2-2	.	TGTGCCAGCAGTTTAGGCGGGTCTACCAAGGCCGGGGAGCTGTTTTTT	CASSLGGSTKAGELFF
.	TRBV7-6	TRBJ2-5	.	TGTGCCAGCAGCTTACTAGGTGATCGAGCGGGCCTAGCTCAGACCCAGTACTTC	CASSLLGDRAGLAQTQYF
.	TRBV5-1	TRBJ1-2	many	TGCGCCAGCAGCTTGGACAGGGACTATGGCTACACCTTC	CASSLDRDYGYTF
.	TRBV7-2	TRBJ1-1	many	TGTGCCAGCAGCTTCTCCATGAACACTGAAGCTTTCTTT	CASSFSMNTEAFF
.	TRBV6-5	TRBJ2-7	.	TGTGCCGGCACCCGCAGGGGCTACGAGCAGTACTTC	CAGTRRGYEQYF
TRBD1	TRBV5-1	TRBJ1-2	.	TGCGCCAGCAGCTTGGCCACGGACAGGGTGGGCGGCTACACCTTC	CASSLATDRVGGYTF
.	TRBV29-1	TRBJ2-3	few	TGCAGCGTTGAAGACTCCAAGGGCACAGATACGCAGTATTTT	CSVEDSKGTDTQYF
.	TRBV9	TRBJ2-1	few	TGTGCCAGCAGCGCCCGGGGGGCGAGCTCCTACAATGAGCAGTTCTTC	CASSARGASSYNEQFF
TRBD1	TRBV3-1	TRBJ1-4	.	TGTGCCAGCAGCGCGACAGGGGGCCCAGGGAAACTGTTTTTT	CASSATGGPGKLFF
.	TRBV12-3/TRBV12-4	TRBJ2-3	few	TGTGCCAGCATCGGGGGATTCCTCACAGATACGCAGTATTTT	CASIGGFLTDTQYF
.	TRBV9	TRBJ2-5	many	TGTGCCAGCAGCGACAGTGGTCAAGAGACCCAGTACTTC	CASSDSGQETQYF
TRBD2	TRBV7-2	TRBJ2-2	many	TGTGCCAGCAGCCCTACTAGCGGGAGAGGTACCGGGGAGCTGTTTTTT	CASSPTSGRGTGELFF
TRBD2	TRBV5-5	TRBJ2-5	many	TGTGCCAGCAGCTTCGATGAATGGGGACTCGGGGGGGAGACCCAGTACTTC	CASSFDEWGLGGETQYF